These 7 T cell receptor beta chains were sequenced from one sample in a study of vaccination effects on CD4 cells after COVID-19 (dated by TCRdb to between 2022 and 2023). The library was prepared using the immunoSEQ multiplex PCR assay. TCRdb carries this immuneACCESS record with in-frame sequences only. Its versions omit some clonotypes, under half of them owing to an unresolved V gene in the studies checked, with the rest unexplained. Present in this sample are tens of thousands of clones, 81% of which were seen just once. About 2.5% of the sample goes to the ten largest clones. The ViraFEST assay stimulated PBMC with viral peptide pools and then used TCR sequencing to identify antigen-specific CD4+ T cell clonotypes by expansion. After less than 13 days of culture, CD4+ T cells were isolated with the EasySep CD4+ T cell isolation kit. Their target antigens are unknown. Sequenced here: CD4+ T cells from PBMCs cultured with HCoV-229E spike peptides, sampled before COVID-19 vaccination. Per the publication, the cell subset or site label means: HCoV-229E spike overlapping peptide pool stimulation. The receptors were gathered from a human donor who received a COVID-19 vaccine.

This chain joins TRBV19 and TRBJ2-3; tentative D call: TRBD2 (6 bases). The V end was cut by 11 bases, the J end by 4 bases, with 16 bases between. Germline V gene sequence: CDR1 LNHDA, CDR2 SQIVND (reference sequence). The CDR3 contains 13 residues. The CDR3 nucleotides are TGTGCCTCACGGGGGATCGGCGCAGATACGCAGTATTTT. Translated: CASRGIGADTQYF.

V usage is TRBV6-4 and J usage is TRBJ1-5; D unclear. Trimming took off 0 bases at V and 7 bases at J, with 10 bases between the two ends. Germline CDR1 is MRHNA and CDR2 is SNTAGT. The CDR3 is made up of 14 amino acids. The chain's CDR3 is CASSDSATVQPQHF. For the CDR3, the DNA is TGTGCCAGCAGTGACTCAGCCACAGTGCAGCCCCAGCATTTT.

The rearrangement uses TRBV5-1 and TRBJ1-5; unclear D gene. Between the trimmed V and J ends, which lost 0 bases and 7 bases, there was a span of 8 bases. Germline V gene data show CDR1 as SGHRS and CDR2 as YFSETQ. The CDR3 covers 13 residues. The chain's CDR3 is CASSLASDQPQHF. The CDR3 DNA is TGCGCCAGCAGCTTGGCCTCGGACCAGCCCCAGCATTTT.

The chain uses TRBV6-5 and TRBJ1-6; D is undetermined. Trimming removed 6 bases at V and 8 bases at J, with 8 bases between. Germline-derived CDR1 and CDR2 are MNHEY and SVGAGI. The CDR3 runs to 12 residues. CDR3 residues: CASSTADSPLHF. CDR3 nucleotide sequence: TGTGCCAGCAGCACGGCGGATTCACCCCTCCACTTT.

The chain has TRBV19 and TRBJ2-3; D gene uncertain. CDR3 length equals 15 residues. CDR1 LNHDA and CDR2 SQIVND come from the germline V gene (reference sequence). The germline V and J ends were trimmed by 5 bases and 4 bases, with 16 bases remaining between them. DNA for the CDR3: TGTGCCAGTAGTGACCCTCAAAGGACGCCAGATACGCAGTATTTT. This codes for CASSDPQRTPDTQYF.

The chain's CDR3 is CASSGGQGDNNEQFF. The DNA for the CDR3 is TGTGCCAGCAGTGGAGGACAGGGGGATAACAATGAGCAGTTCTTC. This chain connects TRBV28 to TRBJ2-1; TRBD1 matches at 10 bases. J was trimmed by 5 bases and V by 5 bases; bases with no gene match: 6. The CDR3 runs 15 residues. CDR1 and CDR2 from the germline V gene are MDHEN and SYDVKM. Based on the CDR3 plus reference TRBV28 and TRBJ2-1, the full variable domain is DVKVTQSSRYLVKRTGEKVFLECVQDMDHENMFWYRQDPGLGLRLIYFSYDVKMKEKGDIPEGYSVSREKKERFSLILESASTNQTSMYLCASSGGQGDNNEQFFGPGTRLTVL.

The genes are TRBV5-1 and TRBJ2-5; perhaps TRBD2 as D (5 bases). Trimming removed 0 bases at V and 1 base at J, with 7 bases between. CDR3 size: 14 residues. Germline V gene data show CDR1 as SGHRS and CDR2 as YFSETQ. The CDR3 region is CASSLGGSQETQYF. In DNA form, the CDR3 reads TGCGCCAGCAGCTTGGGAGGGTCCCAAGAGACCCAGTACTTC.